The 29 T cell receptor beta chains below all came from one sample that was sequenced in a study of OX40 agonist ivuxolimab in advanced cancers. Here immunoSEQ multiplex PCR was the method, and the copy in TCRdb shows in-frame clones only, minus some. The sample carries roughly 38,000 clones, 70% to 85% recorded once. Here the sequenced sample was CD4+ or CD8+ T cells sorted from blood, taken in a trial of the OX40 agonist ivuxolimab. The receptors were sampled from an adult with an advanced solid tumor such as melanoma, head and neck, liver or kidney cancer.

V is TRBV9 and J is TRBJ2-3, with D possibly TRBD1 on 5 matching bases. Deletions cut 0 bases from V and 0 bases from J, with 14 bases between. Germline CDR1 is SGDLS and CDR2 is YYNGEE. CDR3 length: 17 residues. The CDR3 spells CASSVARGRASTDTQYF. The CDR3 region has the DNA TGTGCCAGCAGCGTAGCTAGGGGTCGAGCTAGCACAGATACGCAGTATTTT. Full variable domain (outside the CDR3, taken from reference TRBV9 and TRBJ2-3): DSGVTQTPKHLITATGQRVTLRCSPRSGDLSVYWYQQSLDQGLQFLIQYYNGEERAKGNILERFSAQQFPDLHSELNLSSLELGDSALYFCASSVARGRASTDTQYFGPGTRLTVL.

This clone was picked up a small number of times. The rearrangement joins TRBV30 to TRBJ2-7, with 9 nucleotides matching TRBD2. The germline V gene has CDR1 GTSNPN and CDR2 SVGIG (reference sequence). This CDR3 region has 14 residues. The junction had 3 bases not matched to a gene; V was cut back by 1 base and J by 2 bases. CDR3 DNA: TGTGCCTGGAGTGGGGGACTAGCCACCTACGAGCAGTACTTC. This encodes CAWSGGLATYEQYF. Full variable domain (rest looked up from reference TRBV30 and TRBJ2-7): SQTIHQWPATLVQPVGSPLSLECTVEGTSNPNLYWYRQAAGRGLQLLFYSVGIGQISSEVPQNLSASRPQDRQFILSSKKLLLSDSGFYLCAWSGGLATYEQYFGPGTRLTVT.

The V gene is TRBV5-8, the J gene TRBJ2-3, with TRBD2 matching 8 bases. Germline values: CDR1 SGHTS, CDR2 YDEGEE. CDR3 length: 15 residues. V lost 4 bases and J lost 2; bases outside the gene matches: 6. The CDR3 nucleotides read TGTGCCAGCAGCCTCGGACTAGCAGTCACAGATACGCAGTATTTT. Protein product: CASSLGLAVTDTQYF.

CDR3 nucleotides: TGTGCCAGCAGTGCGCCGGGACTCACCTCCTACGAGCAGTACTTC. Its translation is CASSAPGLTSYEQYF. The gene calls are TRBV2 and TRBJ2-7; possibly TRBD2 for D (6 bases). Germline V gene sequence: CDR1 SNHLY, CDR2 FYNNEI. This CDR3 has 15 residues. The V gene lost 4 bases and the J gene lost 0 bases, with 13 bases spanning the gap.

V and J are TRBV18 and TRBJ1-2; possible D gene TRBD1, 6 bases. The CDR3 is 14 residues long. From germline, CDR1 is KGHSH and CDR2 LQKENI. Between the trimmed V and J ends, which lost 3 bases and 2 bases, there was a span of 10 bases. CDR3: CASSPSQGNYGYTF. In DNA, the CDR3 is TGTGCCAGCTCACCTTCACAGGGCAACTATGGCTACACCTTC.

The gene calls are TRBV15 and TRBJ2-3, with 9 bases that match TRBD2. Germline lookup yields CDR1 LNHNV and CDR2 YYDKDF (reference sequence). V gave up 1 base and J gave up 2 bases; unmatched junction bases: 4. The CDR3 loop spans 16 amino acids. CDR3 residues: CATSRGGGGATDTQYF. As DNA, the CDR3 is TGTGCCACCAGCAGAGGGGGCGGGGGGGCCACAGATACGCAGTATTTT.

The V gene is TRBV30, the J gene TRBJ1-5; no clear D gene. Trimming removed 1 base at V and 4 bases at J, with 8 bases between. The germline V gene encodes CDR1 GTSNPN and CDR2 SVGIG (reference sequence). The CDR3 is 13 residues long. CDR3 residues: CAWSANKNQPQHF. The CDR3 nucleotides are TGTGCCTGGAGTGCCAATAAGAATCAGCCCCAGCATTTT.

The rearrangement joins TRBV11-2 to TRBJ2-3; TRBD2 aligns across 7 bases. Germline CDR1 SGHAT, CDR2 FQNNGV. V gave up 3 bases and J gave up 0 bases; unmatched junction bases: 6. The CDR3 contains 16 residues. The CDR3 here is CASSFSLAGSTDTQYF. The CDR3 DNA is TGTGCCAGCAGCTTTTCGTTAGCGGGTAGCACAGATACGCAGTATTTT.

The chain recombines TRBV15 with TRBJ1-3, with D uncertain. The germline gives CDR1 LNHNV, CDR2 YYDKDF (reference sequence). The CDR3 covers 15 residues. V gave up 0 bases and J gave up 4 bases, with 10 bases separating them. The CDR3 coding sequence is TGTGCCACCAGCAGAGATCGGGGAGAGGGAAACACCATATATTTT. Translating gives CATSRDRGEGNTIYF.

The chain is built from TRBV4-2 and TRBJ2-5; TRBD2 matches 11 bases. V dropped 1 base and J dropped 4; count of bases not matched to a gene: 8. Germline values: CDR1 LGHNA, CDR2 YNFKEQ. The CDR3 is 17 amino acids. The CDR3: CASSQAIAGGPGETQYF. In DNA, the CDR3 is TGTGCCAGCAGCCAAGCGATAGCGGGGGGGCCGGGAGAGACCCAGTACTTC.

The rearrangement uses TRBV7-9 and TRBJ2-1; 11 bases align to TRBD1. The V and J ends lost 6 bases and 3 bases, in that order; junction bases with no gene match: 10. CDR1 and CDR2 from the germline V gene are SEHNR and FQNEAQ (reference sequence). This CDR3 spans 17 amino acids. CDR3 DNA: TGTGCCAGCAGTACACCCCCCGGGACAGGGGGCTACAATGAGCAGTTCTTC. It specifies CASSTPPGTGGYNEQFF.

V gene TRBV6-1 combines with J gene TRBJ2-5; TRBD1 might be the D (6 bases). Germline V lookup: CDR1 MNHNS, CDR2 SASEGT. The CDR3 has 15 amino acids. V gave up 2 bases and J gave up 4 bases, with 14 bases separating them. The CDR3 DNA reads TGTGCCAGCAGTGAACTCACAGGGTGGCGAGAGACCCAGTACTTC. This sequence encodes CASSELTGWRETQYF.

The chain joins TRBV5-8 to TRBJ2-5; D is unclear. Germline CDR1 SGHTS, CDR2 YDEGEE. V was shortened by 7 bases and J by 9 bases, with 19 bases between the two germline ends. This CDR3 has 13 residues. The CDR3 nucleotides read TGTGCCAGCTGTCCAGGCCCAAAGGGTGCCCAGTACTTC. Its protein product is CASCPGPKGAQYF. Variable domain in full (rest from reference TRBV5-8 and TRBJ2-5): EAGVTQSPTHLIKTRGQQATLRCSPISGHTSVYWYQQALGLGLQFLLWYDEGEERNRGNFPPRFSGRQFPNYSSELNVNALELEDSALYLCASCPGPKGAQYFGPGTRLLVL.

This chain uses TRBV6-5 with TRBJ2-3; 7 bases fit TRBD2. V lost 2 bases to trimming and J lost 6 bases; unmatched junction nucleotides: 8. This CDR3 is 15 amino acids long. The germline CDR1 and CDR2 sequences are MNHEY and SVGAGI. The CDR3 here is CASSYGGDAGDTQYF. For the CDR3, the DNA is TGTGCCAGCAGTTACGGGGGGGACGCCGGGGATACGCAGTATTTT.

The gene calls are TRBV2 and TRBJ1-2; weak D call: TRBD1 (6 bases). Germline V lookup: CDR1 SNHLY, CDR2 FYNNEI. There are 11 residues in the CDR3. With 9 bases removed from V and 10 bases from J, the gap between germline ends came to 15 bases. CDR3 sequence: CASSRTVVYTF. The CDR3 DNA sequence: TGTGCCAGTTCCAGGACAGTGGTCTACACCTTC.

This clone was found a few times. Here the CDR3 DNA reads TGTGCCACCTCCCTCCGCTACGAGCAGTACTTC. Residues: CATSLRYEQYF. This chain joins TRBV6-5 and TRBJ2-7; no clear D. CDR3 size: 11 residues. V was clipped by 10 bases and J by 3 bases, with 10 bases between them. Germline lookup yields CDR1 MNHEY and CDR2 SVGAGI.

The rearrangement links TRBV5-6 to TRBJ2-5; 9 nucleotides line up with TRBD1. V lost 4 bases, J lost 3 bases, and 7 bases stayed unmatched. CDR1 and CDR2 from the germline V gene are SGHDT and YYEEEE. The CDR3 is 15 residues long. The CDR3 bases are TGTGCCAGCAGCGGAACGGGACAGGGCGAAGAGACCCAGTACTTC. Amino acids: CASSGTGQGEETQYF. Complete variable domain (other parts from reference TRBV5-6 and TRBJ2-5): DAGVTQSPTHLIKTRGQQVTLRCSPKSGHDTVSWYQQALGQGPQFIFQYYEEEERQRGNFPDRFSGHQFPNYSSELNVNALLLGDSALYLCASSGTGQGEETQYFGPGTRLLVL.

On this clone itself: Other DNA sequences in the same sample also yield this CDR3. The chain links TRBV7-2 to TRBJ1-1; D perhaps matches TRBD1 (5 bases). Germline V lookup: CDR1 SGHTA, CDR2 FQGNSA. The V and J ends lost 4 bases and 3 bases respectively, with 15 bases between them. The CDR3 is 15 residues long. The CDR3 DNA is TGTGCCAGCAGCTCCTCGCGACGGGGGGACACTGAAGCTTTCTTT. This codes for CASSSSRRGDTEAFF.

The gene calls are TRBV7-8 and TRBJ2-7, with a weak D call TRBD1 (5 bases). The V gene lost 2 bases and the J gene lost 7 bases, with 12 bases spanning the gap. Germline assignment: CDR1 SGHVS and CDR2 FQNEAQ. The CDR3 consists of 13 residues. In nucleotides, the CDR3 is TGTGCCAGCAGCTTATCCACAGGTGCGGAGCAGTACTTC. Amino acid sequence: CASSLSTGAEQYF. Full variable domain (rest looked up from reference TRBV7-8 and TRBJ2-7): GAGVSQSPRYKVAKRGQDVALRCDPISGHVSLFWYQQALGQGPEFLTYFQNEAQLDKSGLPSDRFFAERPEGSVSTLKIQRTQQEDSAVYLCASSLSTGAEQYFGPGTRLTVT.

The genes are TRBV11-2 and TRBJ1-5; 10 nucleotides align to TRBD1. CDR1 is SGHAT and CDR2 is FQNNGV in the germline V gene. The CDR3 is made up of 16 amino acids. Trimming removed 4 bases from V and 4 bases from J; junction bases left unmatched: 7. The chain's CDR3 is CASSSGTGATNQPQHF. In DNA form, the CDR3 reads TGTGCCAGCAGCTCTGGGACAGGGGCGACTAATCAGCCCCAGCATTTT.

V gene TRBV18 combines with J gene TRBJ1-2; tentatively, D is TRBD1 (6 bases). This CDR3 region has 15 residues. The V end was cut by 0 bases, the J end by 8 bases, with 16 bases between. Per the germline V gene, CDR1 is KGHSH and CDR2 is LQKENI. The CDR3 DNA follows: TGTGCCAGCTCACCACCGTTCAGGGGCATGGAGGGCTACACCTTC. Translation: CASSPPFRGMEGYTF.

The rearrangement joins TRBV5-4 to TRBJ1-2; D is uncertain. CDR3 size: 13 residues. Germline lookup yields CDR1 SGHNT and CDR2 YYREEE (reference sequence). The germline V and J ends were trimmed by 2 bases and 7 bases, with 12 bases remaining between them. The CDR3, as DNA: TGTGCCAGCAGCTTCAGACGCCCCTTTGGCTACACCTTC. Amino acid sequence: CASSFRRPFGYTF.

This chain links TRBV10-3 with TRBJ2-6; D is uncertain. V lost 3 bases to trimming and J lost 5 bases, with 20 bases between them. The CDR3 totals 18 residues. The germline V gene encodes CDR1 ENHRY and CDR2 SYGVKD. The CDR3 loop reads CAISDPSCIQSRANVLTF. DNA of the CDR3: TGTGCCATCAGTGACCCAAGCTGTATACAAAGTCGGGCCAACGTCCTGACTTTC.

With respect to this clone: The same CDR3 also results from other DNA sequences found in this sample. J is TRBJ2-7 and V is TRBV29-1; possibly TRBD2 for D (6 bases). V dropped 4 bases and J dropped 1 base, with 8 bases sitting between them. CDR3 length: 12 residues. Per germline, CDR1 SQVTM and CDR2 ANQGSEA. This chain's CDR3 is CSVGDSSYEQYF. The CDR3 DNA follows: TGCAGCGTTGGGGACTCTTCCTACGAGCAGTACTTC.

V usage is TRBV30 and J usage is TRBJ1-2; D is ambiguous. CDR1 GTSNPN and CDR2 SVGIG come from the germline V gene (reference sequence). The V end was cut by 1 base, the J end by 0 bases, with 15 bases between. This CDR3 has 16 amino acids. The CDR3 DNA follows: TGTGCCTGGAGTGATTTGGGTAGGACCCCTAACTATGGCTACACCTTC. Translating it yields CAWSDLGRTPNYGYTF. Full variable domain (missing parts from reference TRBV30 and TRBJ1-2): SQTIHQWPATLVQPVGSPLSLECTVEGTSNPNLYWYRQAAGRGLQLLFYSVGIGQISSEVPQNLSASRPQDRQFILSSKKLLLSDSGFYLCAWSDLGRTPNYGYTFGSGTRLTVV.

V is TRBV4-1 and J is TRBJ2-5; maybe TRBD2 (7 bases). The length of the CDR3 is 16 residues. V lost 1 base and J lost 4, with 16 bases in between. Germline V gene sequence: CDR1 MGHRA, CDR2 YSYEKL. Here the CDR3 reads CASSQGRGAGGETQYF. The CDR3 DNA sequence: TGCGCCAGCAGCCAAGGACGGGGGGCAGGTGGAGAGACCCAGTACTTC.

V is TRBV29-1 and J is TRBJ2-7; 10 bases align to TRBD2. In germline, CDR1 is SQVTM, CDR2 ANQGSEA. The CDR3 covers 14 residues. Losses at the gene ends were 4 bases for V and 8 bases for J; bases not matched to a gene: 11. The CDR3 here is CSVGTGTSDRKQYF. CDR3 nucleotides: TGCAGCGTTGGAACTGGGACTAGCGACAGAAAGCAGTACTTC.

The V and J genes are TRBV7-2 and TRBJ1-1, with D possibly matching TRBD1 (5 bases). Germline CDR1 is SGHTA and CDR2 is FQGNSA. This CDR3 is 14 amino acids long. V was cut by 2 bases and J by 0 bases, with 7 bases left in between. CDR3 sequence (DNA): TGTGCCAGCAGCTTAAACAGGTTGAACACTGAAGCTTTCTTT. Amino acid sequence: CASSLNRLNTEAFF.

The chain combines TRBV7-9 with TRBJ2-1; maybe TRBD1 (6 bases). The V end lost 1 base, the J end lost 16 bases, and 20 bases lay between the germline ends. CDR3 size: 14 residues. Germline CDR1 SEHNR, CDR2 FQNEAQ (reference sequence). CDR3 protein: CASSLDVGVVGAFF. CDR3 nucleotides: TGTGCCAGCAGCTTAGATGTTGGTGTAGTGGGGGCATTCTTC.